The 2 T cell receptor beta chains given below trace back to one sample, sequenced in a study of cytomegalovirus exposure and HLA in healthy donors (dated by TCRdb to 2015 to 2018). The library was generated by the immunoSEQ multiplex PCR assay. The multiplex PCR relied on a mix of 60 forward primers for TCR Vbeta segments and 13 reverse primers for TCR Jbeta segments. Held by TCRdb, this immuneACCESS table contains in-frame sequences only and omits some clones. Under half of the omission traces to an unresolved V gene where checked; the cause of the rest is unknown. This sample gives some 120,000 clones in total; roughly 80% of them show up just once. Around 3.3% of the sample is taken by the ten largest. The source material was PBMCs. The receptors stem from a male donor in good health and CMV-seronegative.

J is TRBJ1-1 and V is TRBV6-6, with D possibly being TRBD1 (5 bases). Trimming removed 5 bases from V and 3 bases from J, with 13 bases in between. Germline V gene lookup returns CDR1 MNHNY and CDR2 SVGAGI (reference sequence). The CDR3 is 14 amino acids. DNA for the CDR3: TGTGCCAGCAGTCACGGGGGGGAGGACACTGAAGCTTTCTTT. Translated: CASSHGGEDTEAFF.

CDR3 in amino acids: CASSLEQGQPQHF. CDR3 nucleotide sequence: TGTGCCAGCAGCTTAGAGCAGGGTCAGCCCCAGCATTTT. This sequence joins TRBV7-9 and TRBJ1-5; D is possibly TRBD1 (5 bases). The CDR3 runs 13 residues. In germline, CDR1 is SEHNR, CDR2 FQNEAQ (reference sequence). V was clipped by 1 base and J by 6 bases, with 7 bases between them.